This T cell receptor beta chain is from a study of T cell responses to AZD1222 COVID-19 vaccine (dated by TCRdb to about 2021). General notes on the study: Because spike-specific TCR depth and breadth did not differ between the two schedules, AZD1222 recipients who got a second dose at roughly 4 weeks were pooled with those who got a second dose at roughly 12 weeks. TCR sequencing covered more than 230 trial participants: 200 to 220 given two doses of AZD1222 and approximately 26 given two doses of MenACWY control vaccine. Trial participants were enrolled into age subgroups of 18-55, 56-69 and 70-plus years, which contained about 160, 30 and 59 TCR-sequenced participants, respectively. What the authors observed across the whole study: Participants were mostly white British and included more females than males, and it was suggested by the authors that clonal diversity may have been underestimated. In the small 56-69-year group, the increase in depth fell short of significance, most likely because of low power. After two AZD1222 doses, spike-specific TCR breadth and depth were significantly higher than at day 0 and than in MenACWY recipients. Because no day 14 peak-response samples were available, repertoires were characterized only after the peak T cell response. Epitopes outside the regions mutated in the B.1.351 and B.1.1.7 variants were reportedly recognized by nearly half of the unique spike-specific TCRs. The whole spike protein was spanned by vaccine-associated CD4 TCRs, and dominant responses were seen in regions 160-218 and 743-854. Conclusions about previously exposed vaccinees are limited because only 6 or 7 AZD1222 recipients were SARS-CoV-2 seropositive at baseline.

Unmatched junction bases come to 7, with V trimmed by 4 bases and J by 4 bases. From its cysteine to its phenylalanine, the CDR3 spans 15 amino acids. Only the CDR3 region is kept as DNA, spanning 45 bases read in frame from base 1. The germline V gene gives CDR1 as SGHRS and CDR2 as YFSETQ. The meaning of the sample's time point label: baseline before first vaccination. Samples from vaccinated people were obtained from the UK trials COV001 and COV002, which included a single-blind randomized controlled phase 2/3 trial of AZD1222 (ChAdOx1 nCoV-19) in healthy adults. For TCRbeta chain sequencing, PBMC samples were collected from trial participants at day 0 and at day 28 after the second dose. The CDR3 regions of human TCRbeta chains were analyzed by immunosequencing. Per the original workflow: Repertoire TCRs were checked for matches against a reference library of SARS-CoV-2-specific TCRs that had been generated using the MIRA antigen-specificity platform. Breadth was defined as the fraction of unique TCRs that were SARS-CoV-2-associated, and depth was defined as the fraction of total T cells that were SARS-CoV-2-associated. Using the MIRA data, every spike-specific TCR was mapped to the spike region that the TCR reacted to and assigned to either a CD4 or a CD8 class. Log10-transformed breadth and depth values were compared by one-way ANOVA with Sidak's multiple comparisons tests. The immuneACCESS repertoire file appears here via TCRdb, limited to in-frame rearrangements. These files lack a portion of the clones; in checked studies, under half of the deficit traces to unresolved V genes, and the cause of the others is not known. V and J calls and clone size are as listed in that table; D and trimming were resolved from the DNA. The sample table lists approximately 120,000 clones, around 92% of them with a count of one. Together, the top ten hold 4% to 5% of the sample.

On this clone itself: Which antigen it targets is not known. No much larger clone is present one base from it, and per-base qualities are unavailable.

The source material was peripheral blood, sampled on day 0 of AZD1222 vaccination. The TCR sequence derives from an adult in good health. The chain uses TRBV5-1 and TRBJ2-1; TRBD2 fits 8 bases in the junction. The CDR3 is CASSVSGGPYNEQFF. In nucleotides, the sequence is TGCGCCAGCAGCGTGAGCGGGGGTCCGTACAATGAGCAGTTCTTC.